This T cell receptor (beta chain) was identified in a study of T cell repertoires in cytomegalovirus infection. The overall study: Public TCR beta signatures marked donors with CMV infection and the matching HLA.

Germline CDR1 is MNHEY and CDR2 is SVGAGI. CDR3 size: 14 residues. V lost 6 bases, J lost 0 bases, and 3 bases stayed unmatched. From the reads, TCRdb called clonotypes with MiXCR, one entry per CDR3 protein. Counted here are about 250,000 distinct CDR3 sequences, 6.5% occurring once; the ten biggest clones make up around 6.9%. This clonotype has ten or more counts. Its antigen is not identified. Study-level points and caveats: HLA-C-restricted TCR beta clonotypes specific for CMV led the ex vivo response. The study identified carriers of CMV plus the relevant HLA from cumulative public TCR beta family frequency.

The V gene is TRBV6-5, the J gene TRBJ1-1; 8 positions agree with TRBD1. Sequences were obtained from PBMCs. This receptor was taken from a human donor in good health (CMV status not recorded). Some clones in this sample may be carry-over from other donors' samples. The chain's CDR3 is CASSDRGMNTEAFF. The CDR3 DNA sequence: TGTGCCAGCAGCGACAGGGGTATGAACACTGAAGCTTTCTTT.